Listed here is a single T cell receptor (beta chain). What this receptor recognizes is not known. Per-base qualities were not stored, and no clone one base away is much larger. Only healthy Caucasian donors were included. Three pairs of female monozygotic twins, all aged roughly 18 to 29 years, made up the twin cohort. Positive isolation kits from Invitrogen were used to isolate the CD4+ and CD8+ T cell populations. This specimen belongs to a study of identical twins (dated by TCRdb to between 2015 and 2016). Study-level background: The study deep-sequenced TCR alpha and beta repertoires from monozygotic twins, unrelated adults of various ages and cord blood to test whether fetal clonotypes persist. To rule out contamination, the twin experiments were replicated at different times with different library preparation protocols. Broader findings and caveats from the paper: A weaker excess of twin sharing was found in beta out-of-frame sequences because the signal-to-noise ratio was lowered by fewer shared sequences. Recombination models systematically underestimated out-of-frame TCR alpha sharing in monozygotic twins but agreed with sharing between unrelated individuals. Compared with coincidental sharing between unrelated individuals, out-of-frame TCR alpha sequences shared between twins had an excess of sequences with low generation probability. Because the same donors could not be followed over many years, conclusions were based on cross-sectional statistical analysis. Invariant T cells such as MAIT and iNKT could partly confound zero-insertion analyses, though diverse VJ usage argued against this for most clonotypes. Fewer insertions were carried by abundant cord blood beta clonotypes, a similar but weaker trend appeared in young adult naive repertoires, and no such trend appeared in memory repertoires.

V has 5 bases trimmed and J has 0 bases trimmed; junction bases matching no gene number 9. The CDR3 goes from the cysteine to the phenylalanine over 19 residues. Just CDR3 DNA is preserved here, 57 bases in frame from base 1. The germline V gene specifies SGHVS as CDR1 and FQNEAQ as CDR2. Receptors were amplified or captured by 5' RACE. Sequencer: Illumina HiSeq 2000. Template switching added a universal primer binding site, and the final cDNA carried a unique molecular identifier that allowed TCR cDNA molecules to be counted accurately. First-strand cDNA for TCR alpha and beta chains was synthesized from specific primers in the conserved constant-segment region. Each cDNA library was double barcoded, with a SMART-Mk sample barcode plus Illumina barcodes, to control for contamination. Two successive PCR steps introduced TruSeq adapter sequences along with Illumina sample barcodes. The TCR alpha and beta cDNA libraries were sequenced on the Illumina HiSeq platform using custom primers. The study's processing was this. MiGEC was used to process raw reads and extract unique molecular identifiers, and MiXCR was used to find CDR3 positions. For each individual, recombination models were inferred using an EM algorithm with the repgenHMM and IGoR tools. The tcR package in R was used for shared clonotype analysis, with sharing normalized by the product of cloneset sizes. To study raw recombination free of thymic and clonal selection effects, out-of-frame nonproductive sequences were analyzed. In-frame beta chains were kept once TCRdb had trimmed the public reads at Q25 with fastp and called clones with MiXCR. Under each unique CDR3 protein, matching rows form one entry showing the most common genes and DNA. Here the V and J calls rest on TCRdb's processing, not on the authors' analysis. The sample has roughly 230,000 distinct CDR3 sequences on record, about 8% of them singletons. The leading ten clones occupy about 3% of the sample.

This same sample was also part of a study on yellow fever vaccine responses in identical twins. The second paper further reports: According to the authors, the vaccine-induced T cell response in identical twins seemed to be partly convergent and partly specific to each individual. In the study, vaccine-responding T cell clones were precisely tracked in identical twins.

The receptor was isolated from a woman aged 18-29 years in good health. The sequence is built from TRBV7-8 and TRBJ2-3, with 15 middle bases fitting TRBD2. The source material was CD8+ T cells sorted from blood. CDR3 loop: CASSQPVGLAGGSTDTQYF. The DNA sequence is as follows: TGTGCCAGCAGCCAGCCTGTTGGACTAGCGGGGGGGAGCACAGATACGCAGTATTTT. The CDR3, completed at both ends by the reference TRBV7-8 and TRBJ2-3 genes, gives the full variable domain GAGVSQSPRYKVAKRGQDVALRCDPISGHVSLFWYQQALGQGPEFLTYFQNEAQLDKSGLPSDRFFAERPEGSVSTLKIQRTQQEDSAVYLCASSQPVGLAGGSTDTQYFGPGTRLTVL.